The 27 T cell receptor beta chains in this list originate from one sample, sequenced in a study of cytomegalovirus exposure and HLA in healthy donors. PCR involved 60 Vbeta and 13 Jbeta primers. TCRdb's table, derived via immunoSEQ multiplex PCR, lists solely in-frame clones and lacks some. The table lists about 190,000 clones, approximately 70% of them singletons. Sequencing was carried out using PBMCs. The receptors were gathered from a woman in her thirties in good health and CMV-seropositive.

The CDR3 loop is CATSARPMDNPWRYEQYF. The CDR3 bases are TGTGCCACCAGCGCCCGACCTATGGACAACCCGTGGCGCTACGAGCAGTACTTC. The rearrangement joins TRBV15 to TRBJ2-7, with a tentative D call TRBD1 (5 bases). This CDR3 spans 18 amino acids. Germline assignment: CDR1 LNHNV and CDR2 YYDKDF (reference sequence). Trimming stripped 5 bases from V and 3 bases from J, with 26 bases between.

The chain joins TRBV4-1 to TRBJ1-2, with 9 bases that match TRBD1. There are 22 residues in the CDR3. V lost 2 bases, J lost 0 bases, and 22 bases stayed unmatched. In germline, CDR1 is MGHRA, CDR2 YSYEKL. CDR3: CASSQRPLSGTGYRFANYGYTF. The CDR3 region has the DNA TGCGCCAGCAGCCAAAGGCCGTTGTCCGGGACAGGGTATAGATTCGCTAACTATGGCTACACCTTC.

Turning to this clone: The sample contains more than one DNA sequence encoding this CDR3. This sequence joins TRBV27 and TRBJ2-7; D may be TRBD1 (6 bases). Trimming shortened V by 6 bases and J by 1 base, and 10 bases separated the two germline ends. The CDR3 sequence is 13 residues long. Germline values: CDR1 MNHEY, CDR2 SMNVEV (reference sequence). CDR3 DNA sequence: TGTGCCAGCAGCCTAGGACAGTCCTACGAGCAGTACTTC. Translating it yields CASSLGQSYEQYF.

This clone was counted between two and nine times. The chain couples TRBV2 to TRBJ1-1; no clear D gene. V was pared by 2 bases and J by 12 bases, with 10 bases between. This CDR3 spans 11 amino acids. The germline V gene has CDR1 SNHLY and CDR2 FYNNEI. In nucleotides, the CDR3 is TGTGCCAGCAGTGAAAAGCCAAATCCTTTCTTT. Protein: CASSEKPNPFF.

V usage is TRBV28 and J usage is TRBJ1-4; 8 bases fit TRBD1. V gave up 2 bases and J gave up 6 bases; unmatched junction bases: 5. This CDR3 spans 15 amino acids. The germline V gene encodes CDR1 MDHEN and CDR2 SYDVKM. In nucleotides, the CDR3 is TGTGCCAGCAGTTTAGGACAGGGCAGGGATGAAAAACTGTTTTTT. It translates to CASSLGQGRDEKLFF. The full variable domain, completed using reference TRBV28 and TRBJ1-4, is DVKVTQSSRYLVKRTGEKVFLECVQDMDHENMFWYRQDPGLGLRLIYFSYDVKMKEKGDIPEGYSVSREKKERFSLILESASTNQTSMYLCASSLGQGRDEKLFFGSGTQLSVL.

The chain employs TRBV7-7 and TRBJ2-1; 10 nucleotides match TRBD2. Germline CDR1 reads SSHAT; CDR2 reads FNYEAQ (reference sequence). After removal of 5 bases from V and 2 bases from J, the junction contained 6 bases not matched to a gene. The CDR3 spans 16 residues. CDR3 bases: TGTGCCAGCAGCGATAAAGCGGGAGGGCCCTACAATGAGCAGTTCTTC. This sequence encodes CASSDKAGGPYNEQFF.

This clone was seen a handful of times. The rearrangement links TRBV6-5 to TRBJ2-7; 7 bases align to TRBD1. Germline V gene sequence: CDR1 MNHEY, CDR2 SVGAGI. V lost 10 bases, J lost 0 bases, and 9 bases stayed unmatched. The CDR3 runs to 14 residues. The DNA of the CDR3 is TGTGCCACCGGGACAGTTGCATTCTCCTACGAGCAGTACTTC. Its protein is CATGTVAFSYEQYF.

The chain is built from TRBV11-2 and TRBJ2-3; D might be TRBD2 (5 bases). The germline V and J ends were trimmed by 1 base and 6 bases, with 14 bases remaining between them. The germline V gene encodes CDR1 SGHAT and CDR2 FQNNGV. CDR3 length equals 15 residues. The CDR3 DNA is TGTGCCAGCAGCTTAGCCTCTAGCATCCCCGATACGCAGTATTTT. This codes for CASSLASSIPDTQYF.

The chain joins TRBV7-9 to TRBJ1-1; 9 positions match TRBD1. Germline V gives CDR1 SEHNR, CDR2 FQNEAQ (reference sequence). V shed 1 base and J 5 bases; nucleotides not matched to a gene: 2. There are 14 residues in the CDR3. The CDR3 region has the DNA TGTGCCAGCAGCTTAGAGGGACAGGGTACTGAAGCTTTCTTT. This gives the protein CASSLEGQGTEAFF. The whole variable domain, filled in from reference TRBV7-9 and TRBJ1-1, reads DTGVSQNPRHKITKRGQNVTFRCDPISEHNRLYWYRQTLGQGPEFLTYFQNEAQLEKSRLLSDRFSAERPKGSFSTLEIQRTEQGDSAMYLCASSLEGQGTEAFFGQGTRLTVV.

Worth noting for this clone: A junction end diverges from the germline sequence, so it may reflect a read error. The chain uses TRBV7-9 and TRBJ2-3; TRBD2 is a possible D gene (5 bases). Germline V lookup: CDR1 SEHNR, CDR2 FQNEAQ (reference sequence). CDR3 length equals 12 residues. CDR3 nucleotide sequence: TGTTCCAGCAGCTTAGGAGGCGGAACGCAGTATTTT. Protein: CSSSLGGGTQYF.

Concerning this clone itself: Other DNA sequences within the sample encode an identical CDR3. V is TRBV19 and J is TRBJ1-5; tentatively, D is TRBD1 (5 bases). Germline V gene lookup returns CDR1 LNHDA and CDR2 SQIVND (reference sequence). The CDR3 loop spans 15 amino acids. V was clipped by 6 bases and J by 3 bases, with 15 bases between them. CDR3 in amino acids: CASSDMRTPNQPQHF. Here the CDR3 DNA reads TGTGCCAGTAGCGACATGCGGACACCCAATCAGCCCCAGCATTTT.

The CDR3 protein is CASSLRGREQFF. The DNA of the CDR3 is TGTGCCAGCAGTTTAAGGGGGCGTGAGCAGTTCTTC. The V and J genes are TRBV28 and TRBJ2-1; 7 positions match TRBD1. The CDR3 runs to 12 residues. With 2 bases clipped from V and 9 bases from J, the junction kept 1 base outside the gene matches. Germline V lookup: CDR1 MDHEN, CDR2 SYDVKM.

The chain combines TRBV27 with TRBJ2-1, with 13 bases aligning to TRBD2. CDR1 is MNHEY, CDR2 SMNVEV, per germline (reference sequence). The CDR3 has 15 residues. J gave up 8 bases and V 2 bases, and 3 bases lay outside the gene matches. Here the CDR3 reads CASSLGTSGIDEQFF. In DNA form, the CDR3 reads TGTGCCAGCAGTTTAGGGACTAGCGGGATCGATGAGCAGTTCTTC.

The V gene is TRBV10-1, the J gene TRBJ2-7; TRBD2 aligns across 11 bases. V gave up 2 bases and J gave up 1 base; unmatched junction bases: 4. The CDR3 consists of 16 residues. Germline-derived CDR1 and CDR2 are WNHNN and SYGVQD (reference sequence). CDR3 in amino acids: CASSEMGTSGSYEQYF. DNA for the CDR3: TGCGCCAGCAGTGAGATGGGGACTAGCGGATCCTACGAGCAGTACTTC.

CDR3 nucleotides: TGTGCCAGCCGAGGACAGATAGGCAATCAGCCCCAGCATTTT. Translated: CASRGQIGNQPQHF. The chain links TRBV28 to TRBJ1-5; tentatively, D is TRBD1 (6 bases). V lost 8 bases and J lost 2, with 13 bases in between. The CDR3 is 14 amino acids. Germline V gene sequence: CDR1 MDHEN, CDR2 SYDVKM.

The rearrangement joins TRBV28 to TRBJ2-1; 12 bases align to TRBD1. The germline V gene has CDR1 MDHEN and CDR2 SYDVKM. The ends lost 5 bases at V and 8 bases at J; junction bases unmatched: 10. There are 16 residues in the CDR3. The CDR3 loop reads CASSPPLGQGAHEQFF. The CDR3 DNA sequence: TGTGCCAGCAGTCCCCCCCTGGGACAGGGGGCCCATGAGCAGTTCTTC.

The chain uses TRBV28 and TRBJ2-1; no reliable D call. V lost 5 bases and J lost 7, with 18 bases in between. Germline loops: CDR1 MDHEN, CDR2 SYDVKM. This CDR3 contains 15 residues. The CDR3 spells CASSPHSSKRNEQFF. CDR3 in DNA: TGTGCCAGCAGTCCCCATTCTAGTAAGAGAAATGAGCAGTTCTTC. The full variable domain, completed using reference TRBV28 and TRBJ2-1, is DVKVTQSSRYLVKRTGEKVFLECVQDMDHENMFWYRQDPGLGLRLIYFSYDVKMKEKGDIPEGYSVSREKKERFSLILESASTNQTSMYLCASSPHSSKRNEQFFGPGTRLTVL.

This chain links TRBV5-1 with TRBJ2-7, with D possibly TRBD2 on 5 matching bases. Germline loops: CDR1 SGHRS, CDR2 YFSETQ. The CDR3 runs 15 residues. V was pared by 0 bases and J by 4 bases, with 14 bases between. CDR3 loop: CASSLVGSVTYEQYF. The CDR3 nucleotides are TGCGCCAGCAGCTTGGTTGGTAGCGTAACTTACGAGCAGTACTTC.

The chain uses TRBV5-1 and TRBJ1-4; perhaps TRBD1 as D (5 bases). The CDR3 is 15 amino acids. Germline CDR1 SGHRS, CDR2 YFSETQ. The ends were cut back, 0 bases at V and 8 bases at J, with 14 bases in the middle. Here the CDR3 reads CASSLVSQKGEKLFF. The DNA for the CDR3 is TGCGCCAGCAGCTTGGTTTCCCAGAAGGGGGAAAAACTGTTTTTT.

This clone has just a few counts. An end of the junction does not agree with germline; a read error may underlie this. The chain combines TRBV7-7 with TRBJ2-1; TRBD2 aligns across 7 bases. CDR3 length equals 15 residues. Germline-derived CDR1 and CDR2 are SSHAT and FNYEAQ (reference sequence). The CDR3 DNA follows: TGTGCTAGCAGCTCAACTCTAGCGGACTACAATGAGCAGTTCTTC. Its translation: CASSSTLADYNEQFF.

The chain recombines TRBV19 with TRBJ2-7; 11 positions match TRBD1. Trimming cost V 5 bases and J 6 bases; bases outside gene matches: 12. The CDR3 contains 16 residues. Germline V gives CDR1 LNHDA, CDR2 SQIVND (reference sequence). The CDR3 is CASSRTPGQGASEQYF. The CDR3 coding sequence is TGTGCCAGTAGTCGCACACCTGGACAGGGGGCCAGCGAGCAGTACTTC.

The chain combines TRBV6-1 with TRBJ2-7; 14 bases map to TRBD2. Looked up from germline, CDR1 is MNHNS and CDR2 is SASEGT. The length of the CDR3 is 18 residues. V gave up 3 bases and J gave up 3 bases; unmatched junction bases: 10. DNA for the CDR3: TGTGCCAGCAGTGATGGGACTAGCGGGAGACATGGGTTCTACGAGCAGTACTTC. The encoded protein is CASSDGTSGRHGFYEQYF.

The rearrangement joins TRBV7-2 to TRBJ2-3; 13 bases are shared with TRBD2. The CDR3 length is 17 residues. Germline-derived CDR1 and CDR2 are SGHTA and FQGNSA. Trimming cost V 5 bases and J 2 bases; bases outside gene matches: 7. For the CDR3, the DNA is TGTGCCAGCAGCGAGGGACTAGCGGGATCAAACACAGATACGCAGTATTTT. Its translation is CASSEGLAGSNTDTQYF.

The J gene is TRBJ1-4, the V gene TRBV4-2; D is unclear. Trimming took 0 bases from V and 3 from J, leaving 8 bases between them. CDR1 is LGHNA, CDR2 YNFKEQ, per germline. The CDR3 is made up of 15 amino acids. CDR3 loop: CASSQEAFANEKLFF. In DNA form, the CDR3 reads TGTGCCAGCAGCCAAGAGGCATTTGCTAATGAAAAACTGTTTTTT.

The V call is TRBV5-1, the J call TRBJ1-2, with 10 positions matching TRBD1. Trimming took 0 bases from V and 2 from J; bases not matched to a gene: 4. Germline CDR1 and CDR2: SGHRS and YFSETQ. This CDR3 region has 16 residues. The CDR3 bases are TGCGCCAGCAGCTTGGCCGGGACAGGGGCGAACTATGGCTACACCTTC. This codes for CASSLAGTGANYGYTF.

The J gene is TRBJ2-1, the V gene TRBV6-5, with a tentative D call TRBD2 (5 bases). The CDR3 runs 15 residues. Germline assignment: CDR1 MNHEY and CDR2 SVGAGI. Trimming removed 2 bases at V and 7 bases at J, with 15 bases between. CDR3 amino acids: CASSYEGVLSNEQFF. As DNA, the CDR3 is TGTGCCAGCAGTTACGAGGGAGTTTTGTCAAATGAGCAGTTCTTC.

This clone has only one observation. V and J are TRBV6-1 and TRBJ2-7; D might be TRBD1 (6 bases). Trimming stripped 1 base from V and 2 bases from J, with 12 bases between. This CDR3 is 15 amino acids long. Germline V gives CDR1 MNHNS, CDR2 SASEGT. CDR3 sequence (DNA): TGTGCCAGCAGTGAAGTGGGACACGGGCCCTACGAGCAGTACTTC. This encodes CASSEVGHGPYEQYF.